These 20 T cell receptor beta chains came from one sample sequenced in a study of PD-1 and CTLA-4 blockade in melanoma. TCRdb's copy holds only in-frame clones and misses some; the assay was immunoSEQ multiplex PCR. Of 25,000 to 35,000 clones listed, roughly nine tenths are singletons. The specimen was CD8+ T cells from peripheral blood, collected before anti-PD-1 treatment. These receptors came from a human donor with melanoma.

The rearrangement uses TRBV10-3 and TRBJ1-5; TRBD1 matches 8 bases. The germline V gene encodes CDR1 ENHRY and CDR2 SYGVKD. The CDR3 covers 15 residues. With 0 bases clipped from V and 7 bases from J, the junction kept 5 bases outside the gene matches. The CDR3 sequence is CAISESGTGSQPQHF. The CDR3 nucleotides read TGTGCCATCAGTGAGTCCGGGACAGGAAGCCAGCCCCAGCATTTT.

This clone was counted a few times. The V and J genes are TRBV5-8 and TRBJ1-5, with a weak D call TRBD1 (6 bases). The CDR3 length is 17 residues. Germline V gene lookup returns CDR1 SGHTS and CDR2 YDEGEE. The V gene lost 1 base and the J gene lost 5 bases, with 19 bases spanning the gap. The CDR3 nucleotides are TGTGCCAGCAGCTTGTTGGGGGCGACGCCCCCCTATCAGCCCCAGCATTTT. Protein product: CASSLLGATPPYQPQHF.

The rearrangement uses TRBV7-9 and TRBJ1-5; the D is unclear. The V gene lost 2 bases and the J gene lost 1 base, with 3 bases spanning the gap. Germline CDR1 and CDR2: SEHNR and FQNEAQ (reference sequence). The CDR3 runs 13 residues. The CDR3 region is CASSLSSNQPQHF. DNA of the CDR3: TGTGCCAGCAGCTTATCCAGCAATCAGCCCCAGCATTTT.

The chain combines TRBV5-4 with TRBJ2-1; D is perhaps TRBD1 (6 bases). CDR3 size: 16 residues. V shed 3 bases and J shed 7 bases, with 20 bases lying between them. CDR1 and CDR2 (germline): SGHNT, YYREEE (reference sequence). The CDR3 is CASSSDRGNLENEQFF. DNA of the CDR3: TGTGCCAGCAGCTCGGACAGAGGGAATCTAGAGAATGAGCAGTTCTTC.

The chain is built from TRBV19 and TRBJ1-2; TRBD1 might be the D (5 bases). This CDR3 is built from 13 residues. Between the trimmed V and J ends, which lost 10 bases and 4 bases, there was a span of 16 bases. The germline V gene encodes CDR1 LNHDA and CDR2 SQIVND (reference sequence). The CDR3 nucleotides read TGTGCCACTTCGAGTGAGGGGCCCTATGGCTACACCTTC. Translation gives CATSSEGPYGYTF.

The chain has TRBV18 and TRBJ1-1, with D tentatively TRBD1 (5 bases). V dropped 5 bases and J dropped 3 bases, with 16 bases sitting between them. The germline V gene encodes CDR1 KGHSH and CDR2 LQKENI. This CDR3 has 15 residues. The CDR3 DNA is TGTGCCAGCTCATGGCTCGGGACGGAAGACACTGAAGCTTTCTTT. Protein sequence: CASSWLGTEDTEAFF.

The chain links TRBV11-2 to TRBJ1-5; D may be TRBD1 (5 bases). CDR1 is SGHAT and CDR2 is FQNNGV in the germline V gene. Trimming shortened V by 5 bases and J by 9 bases, and 17 bases separated the two germline ends. The CDR3 contains 14 residues. CDR3 DNA sequence: TGTGCCAGCAGCCTAGGGGACCCCAGGTCGCCCCAGCATTTT. Translating gives CASSLGDPRSPQHF.

J is TRBJ2-7 and V is TRBV5-1, with D possibly TRBD1 on 5 matching bases. The CDR3 consists of 17 residues. The V gene's germline CDR1 is SGHRS and CDR2 YFSETQ. With 4 bases removed from V and 5 bases from J, the gap between germline ends came to 25 bases. CDR3 in amino acids: CASSLWPDDSARNEQYF. In DNA, the CDR3 is TGCGCCAGCAGCCTTTGGCCCGATGACAGTGCTCGAAACGAGCAGTACTTC.

The rearrangement uses TRBV2 and TRBJ1-1; TRBD1 is a possible D gene (5 bases). Trimming cost V 0 bases and J 1 base, with 9 bases left between them. Germline CDR1 SNHLY, CDR2 FYNNEI. This CDR3 contains 15 residues. DNA of the CDR3: TGTGCCAGCAGTGAAGCGCGGGGGAGGAACACTGAAGCTTTCTTT. Protein product: CASSEARGRNTEAFF.

The genes are TRBV5-4 and TRBJ1-2; 7 bases match TRBD1. The CDR3 runs to 15 residues. V gave up 3 bases and J gave up 3 bases; unmatched junction bases: 8. The V gene's germline CDR1 is SGHNT and CDR2 YYREEE (reference sequence). CDR3 protein: CASSSMTGLDYGYTF. The CDR3, as DNA: TGTGCCAGCAGCTCTATGACAGGGTTGGACTATGGCTACACCTTC.

The J gene is TRBJ2-1, the V gene TRBV30; 12 nucleotides line up with TRBD2. The CDR3 consists of 16 residues. Germline V gene lookup returns CDR1 GTSNPN and CDR2 SVGIG (reference sequence). V shed 1 base and J 8 bases; nucleotides not matched to a gene: 9. CDR3 nucleotides: TGTGCCTGGAGTGGCGCTAGCGGGAGGGGTTGGGATGAGCAGTTCTTC. Amino acids: CAWSGASGRGWDEQFF.

The sample holds one count of this clone. The J gene is TRBJ2-1, the V gene TRBV7-3, with D unresolved. V was trimmed by 4 bases and J by 5 bases, leaving 6 bases between them. The CDR3 extends over 12 amino acids. Germline V gene sequence: CDR1 SGHTA, CDR2 FQGTGA. This CDR3 reads CASSYANNEQFF. In DNA, the CDR3 is TGTGCCAGCAGCTACGCTAACAATGAGCAGTTCTTC.

The rearrangement uses TRBV27 and TRBJ2-7; D not certain. Germline values: CDR1 MNHEY, CDR2 SMNVEV (reference sequence). Between the trimmed V and J ends, which lost 5 bases and 5 bases, there was a span of 13 bases. This CDR3 spans 13 amino acids. CDR3 residues: CASSRLSGHEQYF. The DNA of the CDR3 is TGTGCCAGCAGTAGACTTTCTGGCCACGAGCAGTACTTC.

The chain uses TRBV4-1 and TRBJ1-1; D unclear. The germline CDR1 and CDR2 sequences are MGHRA and YSYEKL. This CDR3 region has 16 residues. The V gene lost 6 bases and the J gene lost 1 base, with 18 bases spanning the gap. The CDR3 coding sequence is TGCGCCAGCAGTTCGGAGGCAGCTCCGGGGAACACTGAAGCTTTCTTT. Translated: CASSSEAAPGNTEAFF.

CDR3 amino acids: CASSPRGSYEQYF. Written as DNA, the CDR3 is TGTGCCAGCAGTCCCCGGGGTTCCTACGAGCAGTACTTC. The chain has TRBV27 and TRBJ2-7, with D possibly matching TRBD2 (5 bases). V was pared by 5 bases and J by 1 base, with 9 bases between. Germline lookup yields CDR1 MNHEY and CDR2 SMNVEV (reference sequence). CDR3 length: 13 residues.

The genes are TRBV18 and TRBJ1-2; no firm D call. Trimming left V 3 bases short and J 3 bases short, with 20 bases between. The CDR3 has 17 residues. In germline, CDR1 is KGHSH, CDR2 LQKENI. CDR3 residues: CASSPFAVSDGHYGYTF. CDR3 DNA sequence: TGTGCCAGCTCACCCTTCGCTGTCTCTGACGGCCACTATGGCTACACCTTC.

This clone was found once. V usage is TRBV15 and J usage is TRBJ1-5; maybe TRBD1 (5 bases). V shed 3 bases and J shed 7 bases, with 13 bases lying between them. The CDR3 contains 14 residues. Germline V CDR1 and CDR2: LNHNV, YYDKDF (reference sequence). The CDR3 loop reads CATSSYQGRQPQHF. The CDR3 DNA sequence: TGTGCCACCAGCAGTTATCAGGGAAGGCAGCCCCAGCATTTT.

This chain uses TRBV20-1 with TRBJ1-1, with no clear D. Germline-derived CDR1 and CDR2 are DFQATT and SNEGSKA (reference sequence). Trimming left V 6 bases short and J 1 base short, with 6 bases between. The CDR3 spans 11 residues. The CDR3, as DNA: TGCAGTGCCCGCCAGAACACTGAAGCTTTCTTT. Encoded protein: CSARQNTEAFF.

The chain joins TRBV6-1 to TRBJ2-7; no clear D. This CDR3 has 12 amino acids. CDR1 and CDR2 (germline): MNHNS, SASEGT. Trimming stripped 0 bases from V and 7 bases from J, with 7 bases between. CDR3 sequence: CASSEAVGEQYF. The CDR3 bases are TGTGCCAGCAGTGAAGCGGTAGGGGAGCAGTACTTC.

The rearrangement joins TRBV9 to TRBJ1-3; TRBD1 matches 8 bases. V dropped 3 bases and J dropped 2; count of bases not matched to a gene: 1. CDR1 is SGDLS, CDR2 YYNGEE, per germline. CDR3 length: 14 amino acids. CDR3 residues: CASSATGAGNTIYF. The CDR3 coding sequence is TGTGCCAGCAGCGCGACAGGGGCTGGAAACACCATATATTTT.